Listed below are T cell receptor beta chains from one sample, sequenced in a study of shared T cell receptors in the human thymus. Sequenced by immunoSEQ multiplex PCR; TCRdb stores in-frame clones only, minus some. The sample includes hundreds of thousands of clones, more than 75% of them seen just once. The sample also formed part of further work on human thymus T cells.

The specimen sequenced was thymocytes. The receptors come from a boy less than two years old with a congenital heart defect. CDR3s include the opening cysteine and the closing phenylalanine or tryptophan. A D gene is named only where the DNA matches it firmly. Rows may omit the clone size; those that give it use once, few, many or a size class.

CDR3 protein: CASSQGVQQGVNEKLFF; CDR3 DNA: TGCGCCAGCAGCCAGGGGGTCCAGCAGGGGGTAAATGAAAAACTGTTTTTT; V gene: TRBV4-3; D gene: TRBD1; J gene: TRBJ1-4; clone size: -
CDR3 protein: CASSFLARVAEAFF; CDR3 DNA: TGTGCCAGCAGTTTCCTCGCCAGGGTAGCTGAAGCTTTCTTT; V gene: TRBV28; D gene: -; J gene: TRBJ1-1; clone size: -
CDR3 protein: CASSGIVGYTF; CDR3 DNA: TGTGCCAGCAGCGGCATCGTTGGCTACACCTTC; V gene: TRBV5-5; D gene: -; J gene: TRBJ1-2; clone size: once
CDR3 protein: CASSRRCGTDTQYF; CDR3 DNA: TGCGCCAGCAGCCGCCGTTGCGGGACAGATACGCAGTATTTT; V gene: TRBV4-3; D gene: -; J gene: TRBJ2-3; clone size: -
CDR3 protein: CASSLTVNTEAFF; CDR3 DNA: TGTGCCAGCAGCTTGACAGTGAACACTGAAGCTTTCTTT; V gene: TRBV7-2; D gene: -; J gene: TRBJ1-1; clone size: few
CDR3 protein: CASSSDRRRGETQYF; CDR3 DNA: TGTGCCAGCAGCTCTGACAGGAGAAGAGGAGAGACCCAGTACTTC; V gene: TRBV5-6; D gene: -; J gene: TRBJ2-5; clone size: -
CDR3 protein: CASRPGDSYEQYF; CDR3 DNA: TGTGCCAGCAGACCAGGGGACTCCTACGAGCAGTACTTC; V gene: TRBV6-1; D gene: -; J gene: TRBJ2-7; clone size: -
CDR3 protein: CASSLTSATTDTQYF; CDR3 DNA: TGCGCCAGCAGCCTCACTAGCGCCACCACAGATACGCAGTATTTT; V gene: TRBV4-1; D gene: TRBD2; J gene: TRBJ2-3; clone size: -
CDR3 protein: CASSQNSGELFF; CDR3 DNA: TGTGCCAGCAGCCAAAATAGCGGGGAGCTGTTTTTT; V gene: TRBV4-2; D gene: -; J gene: TRBJ2-2; clone size: -
CDR3 protein: CASSLEALTSGLAKNIQYF; CDR3 DNA: TGCGCCAGCAGCTTGGAAGCCCTAACTAGCGGGCTAGCCAAAAACATTCAGTACTTC; V gene: TRBV5-1; D gene: TRBD2; J gene: TRBJ2-4; clone size: -
CDR3 protein: CASSLYQVSGGLFF; CDR3 DNA: TGTGCCAGCAGTTTATATCAGGTCAGCGGGGGACTGTTTTTT; V gene: TRBV27; D gene: -; J gene: TRBJ1-4; clone size: once
CDR3 protein: CASSEDRGCNQPQHF; CDR3 DNA: TGTGCCAGCAGCGAAGACAGGGGGTGCAATCAGCCCCAGCATTTT; V gene: TRBV28; D gene: TRBD1; J gene: TRBJ1-5; clone size: -
CDR3 protein: CASSQGADTQYF; CDR3 DNA: TGCGCCAGCAGCCAAGGGGCGGATACGCAGTATTTT; V gene: TRBV4-1; D gene: -; J gene: TRBJ2-3; clone size: -
CDR3 protein: CASSQDLKQESYEQYF; CDR3 DNA: TGCGCCAGCAGCCAAGATCTAAAGCAGGAATCCTACGAGCAGTACTTC; V gene: TRBV4-3; D gene: -; J gene: TRBJ2-7; clone size: once
CDR3 protein: CASSSRVPQETQYF; CDR3 DNA: TGTGCCAGCAGCAGCAGGGTCCCCCAAGAGACCCAGTACTTC; V gene: TRBV7-8; D gene: -; J gene: TRBJ2-5; clone size: -
CDR3 protein: CAISDVGLADRYNEQFF; CDR3 DNA: TGTGCCATCAGTGACGTGGGACTAGCGGATCGGTACAATGAGCAGTTCTTC; V gene: TRBV10-3; D gene: TRBD2; J gene: TRBJ2-1; clone size: -
CDR3 protein: CASGFGGLTYEQYF; CDR3 DNA: TGTGCTAGTGGTTTTGGCGGGCTTACCTACGAGCAGTACTTC; V gene: TRBV12-5; D gene: -; J gene: TRBJ2-7; clone size: -
CDR3 protein: CASSQDNSPLHF; CDR3 DNA: TGTGCCAGTAGCCAGGATAATTCACCCCTCCACTTT; V gene: TRBV19; D gene: -; J gene: TRBJ1-6; clone size: few
CDR3 protein: CASSLVGVETQYF; CDR3 DNA: TGTGCCAGCAGCTTAGTTGGAGTAGAGACCCAGTACTTC; V gene: TRBV7-2; D gene: -; J gene: TRBJ2-5; clone size: -
CDR3 protein: CASSQVCTSGTYNEQFF; CDR3 DNA: TGCGCCAGCAGTCAAGTTTGCACTAGCGGGACTTACAATGAGCAGTTCTTC; V gene: TRBV23-1; D gene: TRBD2; J gene: TRBJ2-1; clone size: -
CDR3 protein: CASSFVRDEKLFF; CDR3 DNA: TGTGCCAGCAGTTTTGTCAGGGATGAAAAACTGTTTTTT; V gene: TRBV28; D gene: -; J gene: TRBJ1-4; clone size: -
CDR3 protein: CASSRGDRGVDGYTF; CDR3 DNA: TGTGCCAGCTCACGGGGGGACAGGGGAGTGGACGGCTACACCTTC; V gene: TRBV18; D gene: TRBD1; J gene: TRBJ1-2; clone size: once
CDR3 protein: CASSRQVPTNSPLHF; CDR3 DNA: TGTGCCAGCAGTCGACAGGTCCCGACTAACTCACCCCTCCACTTT; V gene: TRBV28; D gene: -; J gene: TRBJ1-6; clone size: -
CDR3 protein: CASSQRGLTNEKLFF; CDR3 DNA: TGCGCCAGCAGCCAGAGAGGGTTGACTAATGAAAAACTGTTTTTT; V gene: TRBV4-3; D gene: -; J gene: TRBJ1-4; clone size: once
CDR3 protein: CASSAADRFEQYF; CDR3 DNA: TGTGCCAGCAGCGCCGCGGACAGGTTCGAGCAGTACTTC; V gene: TRBV5-5; D gene: TRBD1; J gene: TRBJ2-7; clone size: -
CDR3 protein: CASSESRRGVDYGYTF; CDR3 DNA: TGTGCCAGCAGTGAATCCCGGAGGGGAGTGGACTATGGCTACACCTTC; V gene: TRBV25-1; D gene: -; J gene: TRBJ1-2; clone size: -
CDR3 protein: CASKIEGAKLFF; CDR3 DNA: TGTGCCAGCAAAATAGAGGGTGCAAAACTGTTTTTT; V gene: TRBV25-1; D gene: -; J gene: TRBJ1-4; clone size: -
CDR3 protein: CASSLDRGRRTSPSYEQYF; CDR3 DNA: TGTGCCAGCAGCTTGGACAGGGGAAGGCGGACTAGCCCCTCCTACGAGCAGTACTTC; V gene: TRBV5-6; D gene: -; J gene: TRBJ2-7; clone size: -
CDR3 protein: CASRHPGQPQHF; CDR3 DNA: TGTGCCAGCAGGCATCCTGGCCAGCCCCAGCATTTT; V gene: TRBV6-5; D gene: -; J gene: TRBJ1-5; clone size: -
CDR3 protein: CASSLTSGSIGELFF; CDR3 DNA: TGTGCCAGCAGTTTAACTAGCGGGAGTATCGGGGAGCTGTTTTTT; V gene: TRBV27; D gene: TRBD2; J gene: TRBJ2-2; clone size: -
CDR3 protein: CASSLSPLRDNFAETQYF; CDR3 DNA: TGTGCCAGCAGTTTGAGCCCCCTCCGGGACAACTTTGCAGAGACCCAGTACTTC; V gene: TRBV28; D gene: -; J gene: TRBJ2-5; clone size: -
CDR3 protein: CASSPLGETGRNYGYTF; CDR3 DNA: TGTGCCAGCAGCCCACTCGGGGAGACAGGGAGAAACTATGGCTACACCTTC; V gene: TRBV14; D gene: TRBD1; J gene: TRBJ1-2; clone size: -
CDR3 protein: CASKSGTGVELNQPQHF; CDR3 DNA: TGTGCCAGCAAATCCGGGACAGGGGTCGAACTTAATCAGCCCCAGCATTTT; V gene: TRBV28; D gene: TRBD1; J gene: TRBJ1-5; clone size: -
CDR3 protein: CASKGFQGENTGELFF; CDR3 DNA: TGTGCCAGTAAGGGATTTCAGGGGGAGAACACCGGGGAGCTGTTTTTT; V gene: TRBV19; D gene: TRBD1; J gene: TRBJ2-2; clone size: few
CDR3 protein: CASGLRQASYNEQFF; CDR3 DNA: TGTGCCAGCGGGCTTCGACAGGCCTCCTACAATGAGCAGTTCTTC; V gene: TRBV18; D gene: -; J gene: TRBJ2-1; clone size: -
CDR3 protein: CASSLEAGRHTEAFF; CDR3 DNA: TGTGCCAGCAGCTTAGAGGCAGGCCGGCACACTGAAGCTTTCTTT; V gene: TRBV7-2; D gene: -; J gene: TRBJ1-1; clone size: -
CDR3 protein: CASSYGFSYNSPLHF; CDR3 DNA: TGTGCCAGCAGTTACGGTTTCAGTTATAATTCACCCCTCCACTTT; V gene: TRBV6-5; D gene: -; J gene: TRBJ1-6; clone size: -
CDR3 protein: CASSQQGARKYGYTF; CDR3 DNA: TGTGCCAGCTCCCAACAGGGGGCAAGGAAATATGGCTACACCTTC; V gene: TRBV18; D gene: TRBD1; J gene: TRBJ1-2; clone size: -
CDR3 protein: CASRSFGQGSNQPQHF; CDR3 DNA: TGTGCCAGCCGTAGTTTCGGACAGGGTAGCAATCAGCCCCAGCATTTT; V gene: TRBV27; D gene: TRBD1; J gene: TRBJ1-5; clone size: -
CDR3 protein: CASSLLAGGPASHEQYF; CDR3 DNA: TGTGCCAGCAGCTTACTAGCGGGGGGGCCCGCAAGTCACGAGCAGTACTTC; V gene: TRBV7-3; D gene: TRBD2; J gene: TRBJ2-7; clone size: -
CDR3 protein: CASSFLAGMTYYEQYF; CDR3 DNA: TGTGCCAGCAGTTTCCTAGCGGGGATGACTTACTACGAGCAGTACTTC; V gene: TRBV28; D gene: TRBD2; J gene: TRBJ2-7; clone size: -
CDR3 protein: CASSLDGRGSYEQYF; CDR3 DNA: TGTGCCAGCAGTCTTGACGGAAGGGGTTCCTACGAGCAGTACTTC; V gene: TRBV27; D gene: -; J gene: TRBJ2-7; clone size: -
CDR3 protein: CSVQSLYSYEQYF; CDR3 DNA: TGCAGCGTACAGTCGCTATACTCCTACGAGCAGTACTTC; V gene: TRBV29-1; D gene: -; J gene: TRBJ2-7; clone size: once
CDR3 protein: CASSLAGQTSAVYEQYF; CDR3 DNA: TGCGCCAGCAGCTTGGCGGGACAGACTAGCGCGGTCTACGAGCAGTACTTC; V gene: TRBV5-1; D gene: -; J gene: TRBJ2-7; clone size: few
CDR3 protein: CASSQGDSGQGYGYTF; CDR3 DNA: TGTGCCAGCAGCCAAGGCGACAGTGGGCAGGGATATGGCTACACCTTC; V gene: TRBV4-2; D gene: -; J gene: TRBJ1-2; clone size: -
CDR3 protein: CASSSDREAFF; CDR3 DNA: TGTGCCAGCAGCTCTGACAGGGAAGCTTTCTTT; V gene: TRBV28; D gene: -; J gene: TRBJ1-1; clone size: -
CDR3 protein: CASSLEIGGTVYGGYTF; CDR3 DNA: TGTGCCAGCAGCTTAGAAATCGGCGGGACAGTTTATGGTGGCTACACCTTC; V gene: TRBV7-9; D gene: TRBD1; J gene: TRBJ1-2; clone size: -
CDR3 protein: CASATSGYNEQFF; CDR3 DNA: TGTGCCAGTGCAACTAGCGGTTACAATGAGCAGTTCTTC; V gene: TRBV27; D gene: TRBD2; J gene: TRBJ2-1; clone size: -
CDR3 protein: CASSHWAATTNEKLFF; CDR3 DNA: TGCGCCAGCAGCCACTGGGCCGCCACAACTAATGAAAAACTGTTTTTT; V gene: TRBV4-1; D gene: -; J gene: TRBJ1-4; clone size: -
CDR3 protein: CATKGSGEETQYF; CDR3 DNA: TGTGCCACCAAGGGGTCGGGAGAAGAGACCCAGTACTTC; V gene: TRBV28; D gene: -; J gene: TRBJ2-5; clone size: -